The present T cell receptor (beta chain) was sequenced within a study of shared clonotypes between healthy human individuals. Overall study: CD4 naive and memory got three plates each, CD8 naive two, CD8 memory one.

Adult Caucasians living in Nashville, Tennessee made up all of the donors. The CDR3 length is 15 residues. Germline V gene lookup returns CDR1 SGHAT and CDR2 FQNNGV. Trimming cost V 2 bases and J 1 base, with 11 bases left between them. Template for every sorted-subset replicate PCR totaled about 200 ng DNA, approximately 30,000 T cell genomes. The table came from immunoSEQ multiplex PCR; TCRdb's copy has only in-frame clones and leaves some out. The table has approximately 620,000 clones, 95% to 98% seen once. The chain links TRBV11-2 to TRBJ1-1; tentative D call: TRBD1 (5 bases). The TCR originated in a woman in her 30s in good health. The sequenced sample consisted of naive CD4+ T cells sorted from blood. Specified subset: CD45RA+ positively selected. CDR3 sequence: CASSLPRAANTEAFF. The CDR3 bases are TGTGCCAGCAGCTTACCCAGGGCTGCGAACACTGAAGCTTTCTTT. The variable domain in full, completed from reference TRBV11-2 and TRBJ1-1, reads EAGVAQSPRYKIIEKRQSVAFWCNPISGHATLYWYQQILGQGPKLLIQFQNNGVVDDSQLPKDRFSAERLKGVDSTLKIQPAKLEDSAVYLCASSLPRAANTEAFFGQGTRLTVV.